This T cell receptor beta chain was recovered during a study of blood T cell repertoires in COVID-19. As for the study in general: Samples taken during acute and convalescent COVID-19 were collected in the United States, Italy and Spain.

Using immunoSEQ multiplex PCR, the repertoire was profiled, and TCRdb retains in-frame clones only, with some absent. This sample yields about 240,000 clones, of which around 81% are seen a single time; around 2% belongs to the top ten. Germline V lookup: CDR1 SEHNR, CDR2 FQNEAQ (reference sequence). This CDR3 spans 12 amino acids. A remark on this clone: The junction departs from the called germline gene at one end, perhaps through a read error.

The chain employs TRBV7-9 and TRBJ1-2, with TRBD1 as a possible D gene (5 bases). This receptor was identified in a man aged 30-40 years who had recovered from COVID-19. Sequencing was performed on peripheral blood. This CDR3 reads CASSNDPGGSSF. The CDR3 DNA reads TGTGCCAGCAGCAACGATCCGGGGGGATCTTCCTTC.